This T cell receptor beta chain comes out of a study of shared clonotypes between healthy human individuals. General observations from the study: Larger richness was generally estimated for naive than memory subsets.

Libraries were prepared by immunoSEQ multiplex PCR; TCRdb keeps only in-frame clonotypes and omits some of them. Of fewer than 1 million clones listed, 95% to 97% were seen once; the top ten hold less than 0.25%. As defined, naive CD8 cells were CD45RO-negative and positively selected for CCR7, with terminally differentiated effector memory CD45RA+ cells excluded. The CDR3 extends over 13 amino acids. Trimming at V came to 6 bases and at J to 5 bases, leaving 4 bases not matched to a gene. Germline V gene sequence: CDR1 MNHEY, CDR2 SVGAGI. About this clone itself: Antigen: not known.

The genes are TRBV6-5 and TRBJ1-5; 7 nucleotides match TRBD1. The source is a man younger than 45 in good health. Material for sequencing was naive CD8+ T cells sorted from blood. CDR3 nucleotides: TGTGCCAGCAGCACCGACAGGGATCAGCCCCAGCATTTT. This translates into CASSTDRDQPQHF.